A single sample is the source of the 32 T cell receptor beta chains below, sequenced in a study of control samples from healthy donors and cancer patients (dated by TCRdb to about 2020). The library relied on the immunoSEQ multiplex PCR assay. As stored in TCRdb, this immuneACCESS dataset retains in-frame rearrangements with V and J assigned. A fraction of the clones does not appear; measured against another copy, unresolved V genes explain less than half of the discrepancy, and the remainder lacks a known reason. In all, the sample holds more than 95,000 clones, and less than 90% of those were seen once. Clones ranked in the top ten supply about 1.8% of the sample. Sequences were obtained from blood. These receptor sequences come from a young man in good health.

The chain is built from TRBV6-2 or TRBV6-3 and TRBJ2-5; a possible D gene is TRBD1 (5 bases). The V end was cut by 6 bases, the J end by 2 bases, with 13 bases between. The CDR3 is 14 amino acids. Looked up from germline, CDR1 is MNHEY and CDR2 is SVGEGT. For the CDR3, the DNA is TGTGCCAGCAGCCACCAGGGCTCACAAGAGACCCAGTACTTC. Translated, it gives CASSHQGSQETQYF.

This chain links TRBV15 with TRBJ1-3, with D possibly matching TRBD1 (6 bases). This CDR3 spans 15 amino acids. Trimming pared 0 bases from V and 2 bases from J, leaving 8 bases between. CDR1 LNHNV and CDR2 YYDKDF come from the germline V gene (reference sequence). The CDR3 is CATSRDRGPGNTIYF. Here the CDR3 DNA reads TGTGCCACCAGCAGAGACAGGGGCCCTGGAAACACCATATATTTT.

V and J are TRBV5-1 and TRBJ1-4; D is undetermined. Looked up from germline, CDR1 is SGHRS and CDR2 is YFSETQ. The CDR3 loop spans 13 amino acids. With 1 base removed from V and 5 bases from J, the gap between germline ends came to 6 bases. CDR3 bases: TGCGCCAGCAGCTTGAACACCAATGAAAAACTGTTTTTT. Translating gives CASSLNTNEKLFF.

The J gene is TRBJ2-3, the V gene TRBV9; D is possibly TRBD2 (5 bases). Per the germline V gene, CDR1 is SGDLS and CDR2 is YYNGEE. V was trimmed by 7 bases and J by 5 bases, leaving 5 bases between them. There are 10 residues in the CDR3. Here the CDR3 DNA reads TGTGCCAGCGGGAGAGATACGCAGTATTTT. It encodes CASGRDTQYF.

The chain links TRBV10-1 to TRBJ2-2; the D is unclear. Germline V gene lookup returns CDR1 WNHNN and CDR2 SYGVQD (reference sequence). The CDR3 extends over 13 amino acids. The ends were cut back, 8 bases at V and 1 base at J, with 8 bases in the middle. The CDR3, as DNA: TGCGCCAGCTCGGACGGGAACACCGGGGAGCTGTTTTTT. Protein product: CASSDGNTGELFF.

The V call is TRBV11-2, the J call TRBJ2-7, with D tentatively TRBD1 or TRBD2 (5 bases each). The CDR3 consists of 13 residues. V lost 2 bases and J 5 bases, leaving 10 bases between the germline ends. Germline lookup yields CDR1 SGHAT and CDR2 FQNNGV. The chain's CDR3 is CASSLPWGNEQYF. DNA of the CDR3: TGTGCCAGCAGCTTACCCTGGGGGAACGAGCAGTACTTC.

V usage is TRBV5-1 and J usage is TRBJ2-7; 11 bases are shared with TRBD2. The germline CDR1 and CDR2 sequences are SGHRS and YFSETQ. The CDR3 extends over 17 amino acids. Trimming took 4 bases from V and 0 from J; bases not matched to a gene: 9. This chain's CDR3 is CASSQRAGLAASYEQYF. The CDR3 bases are TGCGCCAGCAGCCAGCGGGCGGGACTAGCGGCCTCCTACGAGCAGTACTTC. Full variable domain (outside the CDR3, taken from reference TRBV5-1 and TRBJ2-7): KAGVTQTPRYLIKTRGQQVTLSCSPISGHRSVSWYQQTPGQGLQFLFEYFSETQRNKGNFPGRFSGRQFSNSRSEMNVSTLELGDSALYLCASSQRAGLAASYEQYFGPGTRLTVT.

J is TRBJ1-5 and V is TRBV7-2; 8 bases match TRBD1. The CDR3 sequence is 17 residues long. Losses at the gene ends were 3 bases for V and 4 bases for J; bases not matched to a gene: 11. Looked up from germline, CDR1 is SGHTA and CDR2 is FQGNSA. In DNA, the CDR3 is TGTGCCAGCAGCTTGCGGACAGGGTCCTCGGGGAATCAGCCCCAGCATTTT. Amino acid sequence: CASSLRTGSSGNQPQHF.

V gene TRBV11-2 combines with J gene TRBJ2-2; a possible D gene is TRBD2 (5 bases). Germline loops: CDR1 SGHAT, CDR2 FQNNGV. The CDR3 consists of 17 residues. Trimming cost V 5 bases and J 5 bases, with 21 bases left between them. The chain's CDR3 is CASSPWEFVGETGELFF. The CDR3 DNA sequence: TGTGCCAGCAGCCCGTGGGAGTTCGTTGGGGAAACCGGGGAGCTGTTTTTT.

This clone has just one count. The chain links TRBV7-2 to TRBJ1-2; 11 bases are shared with TRBD1. This CDR3 is 14 amino acids long. The germline V gene encodes CDR1 SGHTA and CDR2 FQGNSA. The V and J ends lost 4 bases and 7 bases, in that order; junction bases with no gene match: 5. The DNA of the CDR3 is TGTGCCAGCAGCTCAGGACAGGGGGCTAGTGGCTACACCTTC. Amino acids: CASSSGQGASGYTF.

V gene TRBV4-1 combines with J gene TRBJ1-2; 7 bases are a match to TRBD1. J lost 5 bases, V lost 4 bases, and 10 bases had no gene match. This CDR3 has 15 residues. Germline assignment: CDR1 MGHRA and CDR2 YSYEKL. CDR3 residues: CASSRREGAEYGYTF. The CDR3 nucleotides are TGCGCCAGCAGCCGGCGAGAGGGGGCTGAATATGGCTACACCTTC.

This chain joins TRBV9 and TRBJ1-3; D unclear. The CDR3 runs to 16 residues. V was pared by 4 bases and J by 2 bases, with 16 bases between. CDR1 and CDR2 from the germline V gene are SGDLS and YYNGEE. The CDR3 region has the DNA TGTGCCAGCAGCCCCAGACGGACCTCACCTGGAAACACCATATATTTT. Protein: CASSPRRTSPGNTIYF.

This clone was detected only once. V is TRBV9 and J is TRBJ1-6; D gene uncertain. This CDR3 has 13 residues. Germline-derived CDR1 and CDR2 are SGDLS and YYNGEE. The V end lost 4 bases, the J end lost 7 bases, and 9 bases lay between the germline ends. The CDR3: CASSPRQNSPLHF. The CDR3, as DNA: TGTGCCAGCAGCCCCCGCCAGAATTCACCCCTCCACTTT.

The rearrangement uses TRBV28 and TRBJ1-2; TRBD1 agrees at 9 bases. The CDR3 is 12 residues long. The V segment lost 3 bases and the J segment 8 bases; nucleotides outside the gene matches: 1. CDR1 and CDR2 from the germline V gene are MDHEN and SYDVKM. The CDR3 loop reads CASSLTGGGYTF. In nucleotides, the CDR3 is TGTGCCAGCAGTTTGACAGGGGGAGGCTACACCTTC.

The chain is built from TRBV3-1 (or the pseudogene TRBV3-2) and TRBJ2-3; 7 nucleotides align to TRBD1. Losses at the gene ends were 0 bases for V and 2 bases for J; bases not matched to a gene: 11. This CDR3 spans 18 amino acids. Germline V gene lookup returns CDR1 LGHDT and CDR2 YNNKEL (reference sequence). Written as DNA, the CDR3 is TGTGCCAGCAGCCAAGATATCCCAGTAGACAGGGACACAGATACGCAGTATTTT. Translating it yields CASSQDIPVDRDTDTQYF.

This rearrangement joins TRBV4-1 to TRBJ2-3; 12 bases map to TRBD2. V was pared by 4 bases and J by 0 bases, with 14 bases of the junction left unmatched. CDR1 is MGHRA and CDR2 is YSYEKL in the germline V gene. CDR3 length equals 20 residues. This chain's CDR3 is CASSPGLAGRGKASTDTQYF. The CDR3 region has the DNA TGCGCCAGCAGCCCGGGACTAGCGGGTCGAGGAAAAGCTAGCACAGATACGCAGTATTTT.

The DNA for the CDR3 is TGTGCCAGCATCCGTTTTGCGGGAAACTATGGCTACACCTTC. Protein sequence: CASIRFAGNYGYTF. The rearrangement links TRBV2 to TRBJ1-2, with D unresolved. The CDR3 consists of 14 residues. Germline CDR1 reads SNHLY; CDR2 reads FYNNEI. Trimming pared 7 bases from V and 2 bases from J, leaving 14 bases between.

The chain employs TRBV11-1 and TRBJ2-7; weak D call: TRBD1 (5 bases). Germline V CDR1 and CDR2: SGHAT, FQDESV (reference sequence). The CDR3 is 15 residues long. V was clipped by 5 bases and J by 0 bases, with 14 bases between them. CDR3 sequence (DNA): TGTGCCAGCAGCCAGACAGTGATGAGCTCCTACGAGCAGTACTTC. Translating it yields CASSQTVMSSYEQYF. The full variable domain, its missing parts supplied by reference TRBV11-1 and TRBJ2-7, is EAEVAQSPRYKITEKSQAVAFWCDPISGHATLYWYRQILGQGPELLVQFQDESVVDDSQLPKDRFSAERLKGVDSTLKIQPAELGDSAMYLCASSQTVMSSYEQYFGPGTRLTVT.

J is TRBJ1-4 and V is TRBV30; TRBD1 agrees at 12 bases. The CDR3 totals 14 residues. Trimming at V came to 3 bases and at J to 8 bases, leaving 4 bases not matched to a gene. Germline V gene data show CDR1 as GTSNPN and CDR2 as SVGIG (reference sequence). Here the CDR3 reads CAWRGQGAGEKLFF. CDR3 nucleotide sequence: TGTGCCTGGAGGGGACAGGGGGCGGGGGAAAAACTGTTTTTT.

The rearrangement uses TRBV19 and TRBJ2-5, with a possible D match to TRBD1 (5 bases). This CDR3 has 15 amino acids. Trimming left V 8 bases short and J 4 bases short, with 20 bases between. CDR1 LNHDA and CDR2 SQIVND come from the germline V gene (reference sequence). The CDR3 reads CASGFRVGKGETQYF. CDR3 coding DNA: TGTGCCAGTGGATTCAGGGTAGGGAAAGGAGAGACCCAGTACTTC.

V usage is TRBV4-3 and J usage is TRBJ2-2; TRBD1 or TRBD2 may be the D gene (5 bases each). The V gene lost 0 bases and the J gene lost 6 bases, with 17 bases spanning the gap. CDR3 length: 17 amino acids. The V gene's germline CDR1 is LGHNA and CDR2 YSLEER. CDR3 sequence: CASSQDPPGMGAGELFF. The CDR3 DNA reads as TGCGCCAGCAGCCAAGACCCCCCAGGGATGGGGGCCGGGGAGCTGTTTTTT.

The chain employs TRBV14 and TRBJ2-2, with D possibly TRBD1 on 6 matching bases. The V gene lost 4 bases and the J gene lost 0 bases, with 12 bases spanning the gap. This CDR3 spans 16 amino acids. Germline V CDR1 and CDR2: SGHDN, FVKESK. The DNA of the CDR3 is TGTGCCAGCAGCCCTAGGACAGCCGCGAACACCGGGGAGCTGTTTTTT. This codes for CASSPRTAANTGELFF.

This chain uses TRBV2 with TRBJ1-3; D is undetermined. Per the germline V gene, CDR1 is SNHLY and CDR2 is FYNNEI. The CDR3 covers 12 residues. Trimming pared 4 bases from V and 3 bases from J, leaving 4 bases between. The CDR3 nucleotides are TGTGCCAGCAGTGTTAGTGGAAACACCATATATTTT. Amino acids: CASSVSGNTIYF.

The CDR3 sequence: CASSLGQGVSNQPQHF. In DNA form, the CDR3 reads TGTGCCAGCAGCTTAGGGCAGGGGGTGAGCAATCAGCCCCAGCATTTT. The V and J genes are TRBV7-6 and TRBJ1-5; 7 bases are a match to TRBD1. From germline, CDR1 is SGHVS and CDR2 FNYEAQ. Unmatched junction bases numbered 4, after V lost 1 base and J lost 1 base. The CDR3 contains 16 residues.

This rearrangement joins TRBV2 to TRBJ2-1; 8 bases map to TRBD2. CDR1 and CDR2 (germline): SNHLY, FYNNEI. V gave up 1 base and J gave up 8 bases; unmatched junction bases: 7. There are 15 residues in the CDR3. The CDR3 sequence is CASSEERTSFHEQFF. Here the CDR3 DNA reads TGTGCCAGCAGTGAAGAAAGGACTAGCTTTCATGAGCAGTTCTTC. The entire variable domain, with the rest obtained from reference TRBV2 and TRBJ2-1, is as follows: EPEVTQTPSHQVTQMGQEVILRCVPISNHLYFYWYRQILGQKVEFLVSFYNNEISEKSEIFDDQFSVERPDGSNFTLKIRSTKLEDSAMYFCASSEERTSFHEQFFGPGTRLTVL.

A single count supports this clone. The J gene is TRBJ1-3, the V gene TRBV19; 10 positions agree with TRBD1. The V and J ends lost 5 bases and 2 bases, in that order; junction bases with no gene match: 9. CDR1 LNHDA and CDR2 SQIVND come from the germline V gene (reference sequence). The CDR3 has 17 residues. CDR3 protein: CASSAIDRGPTGNTIYF. The CDR3 DNA reads as TGTGCCAGTAGTGCAATAGACAGGGGGCCTACTGGAAACACCATATATTTT.

The J gene is TRBJ1-3, the V gene TRBV25-1; D ambiguous. Germline CDR1 reads MGHDK; CDR2 reads SYGVNS. The CDR3 runs 11 residues. V dropped 8 bases and J dropped 4 bases, with 6 bases sitting between them. Here the CDR3 reads CASRTGNTIYF. The CDR3, as DNA: TGTGCCAGCCGAACGGGAAACACCATATATTTT.

V gene TRBV30 combines with J gene TRBJ2-7, with unresolved D. V gave up 0 bases and J gave up 6 bases, with 9 bases separating them. Looked up from germline, CDR1 is GTSNPN and CDR2 is SVGIG (reference sequence). The CDR3 covers 12 residues. The CDR3 loop reads CAWSVGFGEQYF. In DNA, the CDR3 is TGTGCCTGGAGTGTGGGGTTTGGCGAGCAGTACTTC. Supplemented by reference TRBV30 and TRBJ2-7, the full variable domain reads SQTIHQWPATLVQPVGSPLSLECTVEGTSNPNLYWYRQAAGRGLQLLFYSVGIGQISSEVPQNLSASRPQDRQFILSSKKLLLSDSGFYLCAWSVGFGEQYFGPGTRLTVT.

This clone was counted a few times. V and J are TRBV30 and TRBJ1-2, with D possibly matching TRBD1 (5 bases). Germline V gives CDR1 GTSNPN, CDR2 SVGIG (reference sequence). V lost 5 bases, J lost 8 bases, and 15 bases lay in between. The CDR3 is 12 amino acids. DNA of the CDR3: TGTGCCTGGTCATCGGACACCGACGGCTACACCTTC. Translation: CAWSSDTDGYTF. Combining the CDR3 with reference TRBV30 and TRBJ1-2 gives the whole variable domain SQTIHQWPATLVQPVGSPLSLECTVEGTSNPNLYWYRQAAGRGLQLLFYSVGIGQISSEVPQNLSASRPQDRQFILSSKKLLLSDSGFYLCAWSSDTDGYTFGSGTRLTVV.

The chain carries TRBV28 and TRBJ2-1; 12 nucleotides line up with TRBD2. V was pared by 5 bases and J by 2 bases, with 7 bases of the junction left unmatched. There are 17 residues in the CDR3. Germline V gene data show CDR1 as MDHEN and CDR2 as SYDVKM. CDR3 in amino acids: CASSLIGLAGTYNEQFF. The CDR3, as DNA: TGTGCCAGCAGTCTTATAGGACTAGCGGGAACCTACAATGAGCAGTTCTTC.

The chain combines TRBV30 with TRBJ2-3, with TRBD1 identical over 9 bases. Germline CDR1 GTSNPN, CDR2 SVGIG (reference sequence). CDR3 length: 14 amino acids. V trimming: 1 base; J trimming: 6 bases; junction bases outside the gene matches: 5. This CDR3 is CAWSEGTGRDTQYF. In DNA form, the CDR3 reads TGTGCCTGGAGTGAAGGGACAGGGAGGGATACGCAGTATTTT. Complete variable domain (other parts from reference TRBV30 and TRBJ2-3): SQTIHQWPATLVQPVGSPLSLECTVEGTSNPNLYWYRQAAGRGLQLLFYSVGIGQISSEVPQNLSASRPQDRQFILSSKKLLLSDSGFYLCAWSEGTGRDTQYFGPGTRLTVL.

The gene calls are TRBV7-2 and TRBJ2-1; D possibly corresponds to TRBD2 (6 bases). Trimming stripped 6 bases from V and 4 bases from J, with 16 bases between. The CDR3 covers 15 residues. Germline assignment: CDR1 SGHTA and CDR2 FQGNSA. The CDR3 region has the DNA TGTGCCAGCAGTCCTGGGGGGTTAGGGTACAATGAGCAGTTCTTC. Encoded protein: CASSPGGLGYNEQFF. Full variable domain (missing parts from reference TRBV7-2 and TRBJ2-1): GAGVSQSPSNKVTEKGKDVELRCDPISGHTALYWYRQSLGQGLEFLIYFQGNSAPDKSGLPSDRFSAERTGGSVSTLTIQRTQQEDSAVYLCASSPGGLGYNEQFFGPGTRLTVL.